Below, 30 T cell receptor beta chains from the same sample are listed, as sequenced in a study of radiation and T cells in renal cell carcinoma. The time point denotes: baseline pretreatment blood. The treatment is: 15 Gy SBRT to primary tumor, nephrectomy 4 weeks later. Sequencing was performed with immunoSEQ multiplex PCR; in TCRdb, only in-frame clones are kept and a portion is missing. The table lists about 61,000 clones, around 80% of them singletons, with 7.3% in the top ten. The sample in question was blood, obtained from a patient whose treatment included radiotherapy and nephrectomy. These receptors originate from a man aged 55 to 70 with renal cell carcinoma.

This chain connects TRBV7-9 to TRBJ1-3, with a possible D match to TRBD1 (5 bases). The CDR3 covers 14 residues. V was pared by 5 bases and J by 7 bases, with 15 bases between. Per germline, CDR1 SEHNR and CDR2 FQNEAQ (reference sequence). The CDR3 reads CASSPDITDNTIYF. CDR3 DNA: TGTGCCAGCAGCCCGGACATCACAGACAACACCATATATTTT. Filled out from reference TRBV7-9 and TRBJ1-3, the complete variable domain reads DTGVSQNPRHKITKRGQNVTFRCDPISEHNRLYWYRQTLGQGPEFLTYFQNEAQLEKSRLLSDRFSAERPKGSFSTLEIQRTEQGDSAMYLCASSPDITDNTIYFGEGSWLTVV.

The gene calls are TRBV19 and TRBJ1-1; the D is unclear. The germline gives CDR1 LNHDA, CDR2 SQIVND (reference sequence). Trimming cost V 3 bases and J 0 bases, with 11 bases left between them. CDR3 size: 15 residues. In DNA, the CDR3 is TGTGCCAGTAGTATCGCTCCTAGCATGAACACTGAAGCTTTCTTT. Its protein is CASSIAPSMNTEAFF.

The gene calls are TRBV11-2 and TRBJ2-3, with TRBD1 matching 11 bases. Germline loops: CDR1 SGHAT, CDR2 FQNNGV. The junction had 9 bases not matched to a gene; V was cut back by 5 bases and J by 2 bases. CDR3 length equals 17 residues. CDR3 sequence reads: CASSPRTGGLDTDTQYF. The CDR3 coding sequence is TGTGCCAGCAGCCCCCGGACAGGGGGCTTAGACACAGATACGCAGTATTTT.

The chain uses TRBV11-3 and TRBJ2-1; TRBD2 matches at 9 bases. The CDR3 is 17 residues long. Germline V CDR1 and CDR2: SGHNT, YENEEA. V was pared by 1 base and J by 1 base, with 5 bases of the junction left unmatched. This chain's CDR3 is CASSLGGLAGSYNEQFF. The CDR3 DNA reads TGTGCCAGCAGCTTAGGCGGCCTAGCGGGATCCTACAATGAGCAGTTCTTC. The variable domain in full, completed from reference TRBV11-3 and TRBJ2-1, reads EAGVVQSPRYKIIEKKQPVAFWCNPISGHNTLYWYLQNLGQGPELLIRYENEEAVDDSQLPKDRFSAERLKGVDSTLKIQPAELGDSAVYLCASSLGGLAGSYNEQFFGPGTRLTVL.

CDR3 sequence reads: CASSLDYVGYNEQFF. CDR3 bases: TGTGCCAGCAGCTTAGATTACGTAGGATACAATGAGCAGTTCTTC. This rearrangement joins TRBV11-3 to TRBJ2-1; D is uncertain. Germline V gene data show CDR1 as SGHNT and CDR2 as YENEEA. There are 15 residues in the CDR3. V lost 0 bases, J lost 4 bases, and 10 bases lay in between. The entire variable domain, with the rest obtained from reference TRBV11-3 and TRBJ2-1, is as follows: EAGVVQSPRYKIIEKKQPVAFWCNPISGHNTLYWYLQNLGQGPELLIRYENEEAVDDSQLPKDRFSAERLKGVDSTLKIQPAELGDSAVYLCASSLDYVGYNEQFFGPGTRLTVL.

The genes are TRBV25-1 and TRBJ1-1; D is possibly TRBD1 (5 bases). The length of the CDR3 is 13 residues. Germline CDR1 reads MGHDK; CDR2 reads SYGVNS. Trimming shortened V by 5 bases and J by 3 bases, and 10 bases separated the two germline ends. CDR3 in amino acids: CASSSPGYTEAFF. CDR3 sequence (DNA): TGTGCCAGCAGTTCCCCAGGGTACACTGAAGCTTTCTTT.

There are a few counts of this clone. J is TRBJ1-5 and V is TRBV30; possible D gene TRBD1, 6 bases. Germline CDR1 reads GTSNPN; CDR2 reads SVGIG (reference sequence). The length of the CDR3 is 13 residues. Deletions cut 5 bases from V and 2 bases from J, with 10 bases between. CDR3 residues: CAWGRQGNQPQHF. CDR3 nucleotides: TGTGCCTGGGGACGACAGGGCAATCAGCCCCAGCATTTT.

The chain is built from TRBV19 and TRBJ1-5; D possibly corresponds to TRBD1 (5 bases). The CDR3 length is 15 residues. Germline loops: CDR1 LNHDA, CDR2 SQIVND (reference sequence). Trimming cost V 5 bases and J 11 bases, with 22 bases left between them. This chain's CDR3 is CASSPRTVNRGAQHF. As DNA, the CDR3 is TGTGCCAGTAGTCCCCGGACCGTCAACCGGGGGGCCCAGCATTTT.

CDR3 coding DNA: TGTGCCAGCAGCCTAGTGAATGAGCAGTTCTTC. This gives the protein CASSLVNEQFF. The rearrangement links TRBV7-8 to TRBJ2-1, with unresolved D. This CDR3 spans 11 amino acids. Trimming shortened V by 5 bases and J by 7 bases, and 6 bases separated the two germline ends. Germline assignment: CDR1 SGHVS and CDR2 FQNEAQ.

V usage is TRBV7-2 and J usage is TRBJ2-2, with D uncertain. This CDR3 is built from 12 residues. The V and J ends lost 4 bases and 7 bases respectively, with 7 bases between them. Germline loops: CDR1 SGHTA, CDR2 FQGNSA. The CDR3 DNA sequence: TGTGCCAGCAGCTCATATGGCGGGGAGCTGTTTTTT. Protein: CASSSYGGELFF.

The chain recombines TRBV21-1 with TRBJ2-7; TRBD1 is the table's D call and was not checked against the DNA. TRBV21-1 is a pseudogene. CDR3 length: 16 amino acids. CDR3 protein: CASSKVWTGGSYEQYF. The CDR3 nucleotides are TGTGCCAGCAGCAAAGTCTGGACAGGGGGTTCCTACGAGCAGTACTTC.

The chain joins TRBV6-6 to TRBJ1-6; TRBD1 agrees at 9 bases. V lost 5 bases and J lost 7; bases outside the gene matches: 0. In germline, CDR1 is MNHNY, CDR2 SVGAGI (reference sequence). The CDR3 is 13 amino acids. This CDR3 reads CASSGTGNSPLHF. The CDR3 DNA follows: TGTGCCAGCAGTGGGACAGGGAATTCACCCCTCCACTTT.

The V and J genes are TRBV15 and TRBJ1-3; weak D call: TRBD1 (5 bases). The germline CDR1 and CDR2 sequences are LNHNV and YYDKDF (reference sequence). V dropped 0 bases and J dropped 1 base, with 7 bases sitting between them. This CDR3 comprises 15 residues. The CDR3 reads CATSRDRGSGNTIYF. In DNA form, the CDR3 reads TGTGCCACCAGCAGAGATCGGGGGTCTGGAAACACCATATATTTT.

The chain recombines TRBV20-1 with TRBJ2-1, with D unclear. The CDR3 has 11 residues. In germline, CDR1 is DFQATT, CDR2 SNEGSKA (reference sequence). V lost 2 bases, J lost 10 bases, and 9 bases lay in between. CDR3 loop: CSARKTSEQFF. CDR3 sequence (DNA): TGCAGTGCTAGAAAGACGTCCGAGCAGTTCTTC.

This clone was counted once. This chain links TRBV11-3 with TRBJ1-1, with D perhaps TRBD1 (5 bases). Trimming cost V 7 bases and J 5 bases, with 14 bases left between them. The CDR3 consists of 13 residues. CDR1 and CDR2 (germline): SGHNT, YENEEA. The CDR3 here is CASKGVEGTEAFF. The CDR3 nucleotides are TGTGCCAGCAAAGGGGTAGAAGGTACTGAAGCTTTCTTT.

The chain has TRBV5-5 and TRBJ1-1, with D unclear. V lost 0 bases and J 6 bases, leaving 12 bases between the germline ends. The CDR3 spans 14 residues. Germline assignment: CDR1 SGHKS and CDR2 YYEKEE (reference sequence). CDR3 sequence: CASSLETWEAEAFF. In DNA, the CDR3 is TGTGCCAGCAGCTTGGAAACGTGGGAGGCTGAAGCTTTCTTT.

The chain links TRBV7-8 to TRBJ1-5; 7 nucleotides agree with TRBD1. CDR3 length: 15 residues. Unmatched junction bases numbered 7, after V lost 5 bases and J lost 3 bases. Per the germline V gene, CDR1 is SGHVS and CDR2 is FQNEAQ. As DNA, the CDR3 is TGTGCCAGCAGCGTCGGGACAGCCTACAATCAGCCCCAGCATTTT. This codes for CASSVGTAYNQPQHF.

This clone was detected only a few times. The chain employs TRBV30 and TRBJ1-2; 8 bases are shared with TRBD1. The germline gives CDR1 GTSNPN, CDR2 SVGIG (reference sequence). V shed 5 bases, J shed 0 bases, and the junction held 8 bases outside the gene matches. The CDR3 length is 15 residues. Written as DNA, the CDR3 is TGTGCCTGGTATCAGGACAGGGAGGCTAACTATGGCTACACCTTC. Translating gives CAWYQDREANYGYTF.

A single count supports this clone. The V call is TRBV27, the J call TRBJ2-2; TRBD2 agrees at 7 bases. The CDR3 runs 13 residues. Germline V gives CDR1 MNHEY, CDR2 SMNVEV (reference sequence). The J segment lost 5 bases and the V segment lost 8 bases, leaving 5 bases of the junction unmatched. The CDR3: CASGDYLTGELFF. CDR3 in DNA: TGTGCCAGCGGGGACTACTTGACCGGGGAGCTGTTTTTT.

J is TRBJ2-1 and V is TRBV6-5; TRBD1 matches 9 bases. V dropped 5 bases and J dropped 9; count of bases not matched to a gene: 11. The germline V gene encodes CDR1 MNHEY and CDR2 SVGAGI. The CDR3 is made up of 15 amino acids. DNA of the CDR3: TGTGCCAGCAGTAACCAACCGGGACAGGGTCCTGAGCAGTTCTTC. It codes for CASSNQPGQGPEQFF.

DNA for the CDR3: TGCAGCGTTGAAGAAGGCAGCACAGATACGCAGTATTTT. Encoded protein: CSVEEGSTDTQYF. The genes are TRBV29-1 and TRBJ2-3; D is unclear. Germline V gives CDR1 SQVTM, CDR2 ANQGSEA. The CDR3 is made up of 13 amino acids. V was cut by 0 bases and J by 0 bases, with 4 bases left in between.

The V call is TRBV14, the J call TRBJ1-2; D may be TRBD1 (6 bases). The CDR3 runs to 15 residues. Germline values: CDR1 SGHDN, CDR2 FVKESK. V gave up 1 base and J gave up 0 bases, with 9 bases separating them. The CDR3 region is CASSQVGASNYGYTF. The CDR3 DNA reads TGTGCCAGCAGCCAAGTGGGGGCCTCTAACTATGGCTACACCTTC.

This chain joins TRBV7-3 and TRBJ2-5, with 7 nucleotides matching TRBD2. This CDR3 region has 16 residues. CDR1 is SGHTA, CDR2 FQGTGA, per germline. J was trimmed by 4 bases and V by 2 bases; bases with no gene match: 10. CDR3 amino acids: CASSLDGGGRGETQYF. The DNA for the CDR3 is TGTGCCAGCAGCTTAGACGGAGGCGGGAGAGGAGAGACCCAGTACTTC.

The V and J genes are TRBV30 and TRBJ2-3; D perhaps matches TRBD2 (7 bases). Germline CDR1 and CDR2: GTSNPN and SVGIG (reference sequence). The CDR3 totals 15 residues. The V gene lost 2 bases and the J gene lost 5 bases, with 17 bases spanning the gap. CDR3 coding DNA: TGTGCCTGGAGTCACCTAGCGGTCAGGGGAGATACGCAGTATTTT. This sequence encodes CAWSHLAVRGDTQYF.

There are a few counts of this clone. This chain joins TRBV27 and TRBJ1-2, with a weak D call TRBD1 (6 bases). CDR1 and CDR2 (germline): MNHEY, SMNVEV (reference sequence). This CDR3 is 16 amino acids long. V lost 2 bases to trimming and J lost 4 bases, with 17 bases between them. CDR3 sequence (DNA): TGTGCCAGCAGTTTACGGCAGGGGCATCTCGTCTATGGCTACACCTTC. Protein: CASSLRQGHLVYGYTF.

CDR3 DNA sequence: TGTGCCAGCAGCGTACCCTACTCGGACACCATATATTTT. Protein: CASSVPYSDTIYF. The rearrangement links TRBV9 to TRBJ1-3; the D is unclear. CDR1 is SGDLS and CDR2 is YYNGEE in the germline V gene. V was trimmed by 1 base and J by 8 bases, leaving 10 bases between them. The CDR3 has 13 amino acids.

This sequence joins TRBV18 and TRBJ2-3; tentative D call: TRBD1 (6 bases). This CDR3 spans 14 amino acids. Trimming removed 4 bases at V and 2 bases at J, with 10 bases between. Germline CDR1 reads KGHSH; CDR2 reads LQKENI. CDR3 DNA: TGTGCCAGCTCACTCGACAGGCCCACAGATACGCAGTATTTT. Encoded protein: CASSLDRPTDTQYF.

This rearrangement joins TRBV29-1 to TRBJ1-1; D perhaps matches TRBD1 (5 bases). The CDR3 totals 13 residues. V shed 2 bases and J shed 1 base, with 8 bases lying between them. Germline V gene data show CDR1 as SQVTM and CDR2 as ANQGSEA. CDR3 nucleotides: TGCAGCGTTGAACTCGGGGGGAACACTGAAGCTTTCTTT. Translated, it gives CSVELGGNTEAFF.

This clone was found a few times. Other DNA sequences in this specimen translate into the identical CDR3. This chain connects TRBV10-3 to TRBJ1-3, with a weak D call TRBD1 (5 bases). The germline V and J ends were trimmed by 4 bases and 0 bases, with 10 bases remaining between them. The V gene's germline CDR1 is ENHRY and CDR2 SYGVKD. The CDR3 length is 15 residues. This chain's CDR3 is CAISGGERSGNTIYF. As DNA, the CDR3 is TGTGCCATCAGTGGGGGCGAGCGCTCTGGAAACACCATATATTTT.

The CDR3 reads CASSLGASNYGYTF. The CDR3 nucleotides read TGTGCCAGCAGTCTAGGGGCATCTAACTATGGCTACACCTTC. The chain recombines TRBV6-4 with TRBJ1-2; D might be TRBD1 (5 bases). The V gene's germline CDR1 is MRHNA and CDR2 SNTAGT. Trimming removed 5 bases at V and 0 bases at J, with 10 bases between. The CDR3 is made up of 14 amino acids.